Reported below is one T cell receptor (beta chain). Its specificity is not known. Primed by a sample-barcoded 5' primer and a J-beta primer mix, a second PCR proceeded for about 6 to 12 cycles. TCRdb independently ran MiXCR on the 5' RACE reads; one entry per CDR3 protein. The sample consists of more than 650,000 distinct CDR3 sequences, about 53% of them appearing once. This entry is derived from a study of blood T cells in healthy people across ages. Study outcomes and limitations: Naive and antigen-experienced cells could not be conclusively compared, given unsorted PBMCs.

The CDR3 length is 12 residues. The germline V gene encodes CDR1 SGHAT and CDR2 FQNNGV. V trimming: 3 bases; J trimming: 10 bases; junction bases outside the gene matches: 3. The sequencing input was blood. The receptor was isolated from a man older than 75 in good health. The genes are TRBV11-2 and TRBJ2-1, with TRBD2 matching 7 bases. DNA of the CDR3: TGTGCCAGCAGCTTGGGGGGGGAGGAGCAGTTCTTC. The encoded protein is CASSLGGEEQFF. The variable domain in full, completed from reference TRBV11-2 and TRBJ2-1, reads EAGVAQSPRYKIIEKRQSVAFWCNPISGHATLYWYQQILGQGPKLLIQFQNNGVVDDSQLPKDRFSAERLKGVDSTLKIQPAKLEDSAVYLCASSLGGEEQFFGPGTRLTVL.